Included here is one TCR beta chain sequence, with context. What antigen it recognizes has not been identified. Base quality data are lacking; no much larger clone is found one base away. The data derive from a study of blood T cell repertoires in COVID-19 (TCRdb year 2020). At the level of the whole study: Samples from collaborators originated in the United States, Italy and Spain and spanned both the acute and convalescent phases of COVID-19. The prospective study material was composed of cDNA or gDNA derived from T cells, B-cell-depleted T cells, or PBMCs. Deeply sampled blood TCRbeta repertoires from subjects exposed to, actively infected with, or recovered from COVID-19 were included in the dataset. The repertoires were released in a freely available public database intended as a resource for research on the immune response to SARS-CoV-2. The samples were drawn from two sources: the first 160 participants of the ongoing ImmuneRACE study, and 1,200 or so subjects contributed by 6 global collaborators. Sample metadata almost always included a de-identified subject ID, COVID-19 status, age in years and sex. Where available, HLA class I and class II types were taken from metadata supplied by the sample provider and were not determined by assay-based typing.

From the germline V gene, CDR1 is MDHEN and CDR2 is SYDVKM. V is reduced by 8 bases and J by 4 bases, leaving a spacing of 15 bases between them. Reading from cysteine to phenylalanine, the CDR3 counts 13 amino acids. Only the CDR3 portion is preserved as DNA: 39 bases, with reading frame beginning at the first base. What the authors observed across the whole study: The quantity of clinical and demographic metadata differed by source and by participant and was supplied without curation.

TCRbeta CDR3 regions were amplified from genomic DNA by means of the immunoSEQ Assay, a bias-controlled multiplex PCR. The authors' analysis ran thus. Nucleated cell counts per sample were estimated from amplification of reference gene primers within the assay. To quantify the absolute abundance of each unique TCRbeta CDR3 rearrangement, sequence reads were collapsed and filtered. Productive Simpson clonality was computed per sample as the square root of Simpson's diversity index over productive rearrangements. In its TCRdb copy, this immuneACCESS table keeps in-frame sequences only and misses some clones. Where compared with another copy, unresolved V genes explain less than half of these, and the others have no known cause. V, J and clone size are taken as reported in that table, and D and trimming were inferred from the DNA itself. In all, the sample holds about 150,000 clones, and 65% to 90% of those were seen once. The top ten clones comprise roughly 3.5% of the sample.

Each collaborating institution followed its own protocols to collect whole blood in K2EDTA tubes. For TCRbeta analysis, collaborators shipped samples in one of three forms: frozen whole blood, isolated PBMCs, or DNA extracted from either of those sample types. The source of this sequence is a man aged 70 or older with acute or convalescent COVID-19. Sequencing was done on a sample of peripheral blood. The receptor chain draws on TRBV28 and TRBJ2-7; TRBD2 might be the D gene, on 6 matching bases. The DNA sequence follows: TGTGCCAGCCGCGCGGGGAATAGGTACGAGCAGTACTTC. Its amino acids are CASRAGNRYEQYF.